Listed below are T cell receptor beta chains from one sample, sequenced in a study of identical twins. TCRdb fed the 5' RACE reads into MiXCR, producing one record per CDR3 protein. The sample has under 800,000 distinct CDR3 sequences, 21% seen once. The data were also submitted as part of a second study, on T cells expressing NK-cell markers.

The specimen sequenced was PBMCs. Receptor source: a woman aged 18-35 years in good health. The CDR3 runs from the conserved cysteine through the conserved F or W. The order of the fields is D gene, V gene, J gene, clone size, CDR3 DNA, CDR3 protein. The D gene is left open where the match is weak. Some rows have no size entry. The others give once, few or many, or a class for an expanded clone.

D: .; V: TRBV7-2; J: TRBJ2-5; size: .; DNA: TGTGCCAGCAGCTTAAATAGAGGGGTTGGGTTGGAGACCCAGTACTTC; CDR3: CASSLNRGVGLETQYF
D: .; V: TRBV5-6; J: TRBJ2-1; size: .; DNA: TGTGCCAGCAGCCCCGGGCTCGGCAGGTATGAGCAGTTCTTC; CDR3: CASSPGLGRYEQFF
D: .; V: TRBV7-3; J: TRBJ2-2; size: few; DNA: TGTGCCAGCAGCTCTTGGGACAAGAACACCGGGGAGCTGTTTTTT; CDR3: CASSSWDKNTGELFF
D: .; V: TRBV20-1; J: TRBJ2-5; size: .; DNA: TGCAGTGCTATATCGTACGTAGCGTGGGAGCAAGAGACCCAGTACTTC; CDR3: CSAISYVAWEQETQYF
D: .; V: TRBV7-9; J: TRBJ2-2; size: many; DNA: TGTGCCAGCAGCTTTGGCAGGAACACCGGGGAGCTGTTTTTT; CDR3: CASSFGRNTGELFF
D: .; V: TRBV20-1; J: TRBJ2-7; size: .; DNA: TGCAGTGCTAGAGTCGGGGACGCTACCTACGAGCAGTACTTC; CDR3: CSARVGDATYEQYF
D: TRBD1; V: TRBV5-1; J: TRBJ2-5; size: .; DNA: TGCGCCAGCAGCTTTCGGGACAGAAAAGAGACCCAGTACTTC; CDR3: CASSFRDRKETQYF
D: TRBD2; V: TRBV7-6; J: TRBJ2-3; size: .; DNA: TGTGCCAGCAGCTTAGCGGGATGGGAGGGAGATACGCAGTATTTT; CDR3: CASSLAGWEGDTQYF
D: .; V: TRBV12-3/TRBV12-4; J: TRBJ2-1; size: .; DNA: TGTGCCAGCAGTTTTACCCGGGATCGGAATGAGCAGTTCTTC; CDR3: CASSFTRDRNEQFF
D: .; V: TRBV4-1; J: TRBJ1-2; size: .; DNA: TGCGCCAGCAGCCTTGCGGGACATCGCTACACCTTC; CDR3: CASSLAGHRYTF